These 21 T cell receptor beta chains came from one sample sequenced in a study of blood T cell repertoires in COVID-19. Method: immunoSEQ multiplex PCR; TCRdb's copy keeps in-frame clones and lacks some. In the table there are 350,000 or so clones, almost 90% of which are singletons. Sample: peripheral blood. These receptors were taken from a man between 18 and 35 years old with active or convalescent COVID-19.

This rearrangement joins TRBV21-1 to TRBJ1-5; TRBD1, the table's D call, lacks a check against the DNA. TRBV21-1 is described as a pseudogene. This CDR3 contains 18 residues. The CDR3 sequence is CASSKRDCEQGCNQPQHF. As DNA, the CDR3 is TGTGCCAGCAGCAAAAGAGATTGCGAACAGGGTTGCAATCAGCCCCAGCATTTT.

This clone was seen a single time. This chain links TRBV7-9 with TRBJ2-1; D is possibly TRBD1 (6 bases). The germline gives CDR1 SEHNR, CDR2 FQNEAQ (reference sequence). The CDR3 totals 14 residues. Trimming pared 1 base from V and 3 bases from J, leaving 7 bases between. The CDR3 sequence is CASSLEDSYNEQFF. In nucleotides, the CDR3 is TGTGCCAGCAGCTTAGAGGACAGCTACAATGAGCAGTTCTTC.

V gene TRBV9 combines with J gene TRBJ1-3; 7 nucleotides match TRBD1. This CDR3 is 15 amino acids long. V lost 0 bases and J lost 1; bases outside the gene matches: 1. The germline gives CDR1 SGDLS, CDR2 YYNGEE. CDR3 in amino acids: CASSVGGQSGNTIYF. The CDR3 nucleotides read TGTGCCAGCAGCGTAGGGGGACAGTCTGGAAACACCATATATTTT.

CDR3 in amino acids: CASSPNRGTGELFF. DNA for the CDR3: TGTGCCAGCAGTCCCAACAGGGGCACCGGGGAGCTGTTTTTT. J is TRBJ2-2 and V is TRBV2; 7 nucleotides line up with TRBD1. Trimming removed 5 bases from V and 4 bases from J; junction bases left unmatched: 4. This CDR3 spans 14 amino acids. CDR1 and CDR2 from the germline V gene are SNHLY and FYNNEI.

As to this clone: A read error may produce the germline difference seen at one junction end. At the DNA level, this CDR3 is encoded by other sequences in the same sample as well. The chain has TRBV4-2 and TRBJ1-6; D perhaps matches TRBD1 (6 bases). The CDR3 loop spans 15 amino acids. CDR1 LGHNA and CDR2 YNFKEQ come from the germline V gene. CDR3 residues: CASSQDPGVVSPLHF. The CDR3, as DNA: TGTGCCAGCAGTCAAGATCCAGGGGTTGTCTCACCCCTCCACTTT.

The chain joins TRBV11-1 to TRBJ2-7, with a weak D call TRBD2 (6 bases). Trimming cost V 1 base and J 3 bases, with 10 bases left between them. CDR3 length: 14 residues. Germline V gives CDR1 SGHAT, CDR2 FQDESV (reference sequence). Here the CDR3 reads CASSLVGGNYEQYF. The CDR3 DNA is TGTGCCAGCAGCTTAGTCGGCGGGAACTACGAGCAGTACTTC.

There are a few counts of this clone. The sample has other DNA sequences that encode this CDR3 too. V and J are TRBV27 and TRBJ1-2, with D uncertain. This CDR3 is 13 amino acids long. V dropped 3 bases and J dropped 1 base, with 6 bases sitting between them. CDR1 MNHEY and CDR2 SMNVEV come from the germline V gene (reference sequence). The CDR3: CASSFGSNYGYTF. CDR3 in DNA: TGTGCCAGCAGTTTTGGTAGTAACTATGGCTACACCTTC.

The chain uses TRBV5-1 and TRBJ2-3; TRBD2 aligns across 7 bases. Germline assignment: CDR1 SGHRS and CDR2 YFSETQ. The J segment lost 0 bases and the V segment lost 4 bases, leaving 8 bases of the junction unmatched. This CDR3 contains 16 residues. The CDR3 DNA is TGCGCCAGCAGCGTTGCGGGAGTTACGAGCACAGATACGCAGTATTTT. It translates to CASSVAGVTSTDTQYF.

The chain couples TRBV12-3 or TRBV12-4 to TRBJ1-2, with D unresolved. V dropped 1 base and J dropped 5 bases, with 8 bases sitting between them. The CDR3 is made up of 13 amino acids. The CDR3: CASSLVGDYGYTF. The CDR3 coding sequence is TGTGCCAGCAGTTTAGTAGGAGATTATGGCTACACCTTC.

The CDR3 nucleotides read TGCAGTGCTAGTGATTGGCAGGGGGGCTCACCCCTCCACTTT. Protein product: CSASDWQGGSPLHF. The chain couples TRBV20-1 to TRBJ1-6, with 7 bases matching TRBD1. The CDR3 is 14 residues long. Germline assignment: CDR1 DFQATT and CDR2 SNEGSKA (reference sequence). V trimming: 3 bases; J trimming: 10 bases; junction bases outside the gene matches: 9.

This clone showed up just a few times. J is TRBJ2-3 and V is TRBV11-3, with 9 bases that match TRBD2. The CDR3 is 14 amino acids. CDR1 SGHNT and CDR2 YENEEA come from the germline V gene. Losses at the gene ends were 6 bases for V and 4 bases for J; bases not matched to a gene: 5. CDR3 sequence: CASSSSGRPDTQYF. CDR3 nucleotide sequence: TGTGCCAGCAGTTCAAGCGGGAGGCCAGATACGCAGTATTTT.

The genes are TRBV24-1 and TRBJ2-7; 7 positions agree with TRBD1. This CDR3 is 15 amino acids long. Germline assignment: CDR1 KGHDR and CDR2 SFDVKD. The J segment lost 2 bases and the V segment lost 4 bases, leaving 7 bases of the junction unmatched. This chain's CDR3 is CATSDPGTVPYEQYF. CDR3 nucleotides: TGTGCCACCAGTGACCCCGGGACAGTACCCTACGAGCAGTACTTC.

The chain has TRBV19 and TRBJ1-1; TRBD1 is a possible D gene (6 bases). The CDR3 spans 13 residues. CDR1 is LNHDA and CDR2 is SQIVND in the germline V gene (reference sequence). Between the trimmed V and J ends, which lost 2 bases and 3 bases, there was a span of 7 bases. The DNA of the CDR3 is TGTGCCAGTAGTATATCAGGGGACACTGAAGCTTTCTTT. Residues: CASSISGDTEAFF.

The V gene is TRBV18, the J gene TRBJ2-7; D is ambiguous. The CDR3 runs to 11 residues. Per germline, CDR1 KGHSH and CDR2 LQKENI. V was shortened by 4 bases and J by 4 bases, with 5 bases between the two germline ends. The CDR3 loop is CASSRRYEQYF. CDR3 DNA: TGTGCCAGCTCACGGCGGTACGAGCAGTACTTC.

Here the CDR3 reads CASSQERRGGLNEQFF. The CDR3 bases are TGCGCCAGCAGCCAAGAGAGGCGGGGGGGCCTTAATGAGCAGTTCTTC. The rearrangement uses TRBV4-3 and TRBJ2-1; 9 bases map to TRBD2. V was pared by 0 bases and J by 7 bases, with 7 bases of the junction left unmatched. The CDR3 sequence is 16 residues long. Per germline, CDR1 LGHNA and CDR2 YSLEER.

V gene TRBV4-3 combines with J gene TRBJ2-5, with 10 bases aligning to TRBD2. The CDR3 is made up of 18 amino acids. After removal of 0 bases from V and 5 bases from J, the junction contained 12 bases not matched to a gene. Looked up from germline, CDR1 is LGHNA and CDR2 is YSLEER. The CDR3 protein is CASSQDDDSGGPQETQYF. In nucleotides, the CDR3 is TGCGCCAGCAGCCAAGATGATGATAGCGGGGGGCCTCAGGAGACCCAGTACTTC.

This chain links TRBV19 with TRBJ1-3; 9 bases are shared with TRBD1. With 6 bases clipped from V and 5 bases from J, the junction kept 14 bases outside the gene matches. The CDR3 extends over 17 amino acids. In germline, CDR1 is LNHDA, CDR2 SQIVND (reference sequence). The CDR3 spells CASSQISRGQGRNTIYF. CDR3 in DNA: TGTGCCAGTAGCCAAATATCCCGGGGACAGGGAAGAAACACCATATATTTT.

This clone showed up just a few times. V gene TRBV4-1 combines with J gene TRBJ1-3; 8 bases fit TRBD1. The CDR3 consists of 18 residues. With 5 bases clipped from V and 0 bases from J, the junction kept 12 bases outside the gene matches. CDR1 and CDR2 from the germline V gene are MGHRA and YSYEKL. CDR3 coding DNA: TGCGCCAGCAGCTTGGGGGGACAGGCTACTCACTCTGGAAACACCATATATTTT. Translation: CASSLGGQATHSGNTIYF.

V and J are TRBV19 and TRBJ2-5, with TRBD1 matching over 7 bases. Germline-derived CDR1 and CDR2 are LNHDA and SQIVND (reference sequence). This CDR3 is 14 amino acids long. V trimming: 6 bases; J trimming: 4 bases; junction bases outside the gene matches: 8. The CDR3, as DNA: TGTGCCAGTAGAGGCAGGGGGTCGGGAGAGACCCAGTACTTC. Its translation is CASRGRGSGETQYF.

The chain couples TRBV5-1 to TRBJ1-1, with D possibly TRBD1 on 5 matching bases. CDR1 SGHRS and CDR2 YFSETQ come from the germline V gene. V lost 2 bases and J 4 bases, leaving 12 bases between the germline ends. There are 14 residues in the CDR3. The CDR3, as DNA: TGCGCCAGCAGCTTCATCGTGGGGGGCACTGAAGCTTTCTTT. Translating gives CASSFIVGGTEAFF.

This sequence joins TRBV9 and TRBJ2-7, with a weak D call TRBD2 (7 bases). Germline CDR1 SGDLS, CDR2 YYNGEE. The CDR3 is 16 residues long. V was cut by 0 bases and J by 3 bases, with 16 bases left in between. This CDR3 is CASSVGSGGQSYEQYF. In nucleotides, the CDR3 is TGTGCCAGCAGCGTAGGCTCCGGGGGGCAAAGCTACGAGCAGTACTTC.